Following are 29 T cell receptor beta chains from one sample sequenced in a study of cytomegalovirus exposure and HLA in healthy donors. Amplification used 60 Vbeta primers and 13 Jbeta primers. TCRdb's copy holds only in-frame clones and misses some; the assay was immunoSEQ multiplex PCR. The data show about 160,000 clones, 70% to 85% seen once. Source material: PBMCs. The origin of the receptors is a man aged 40-49 years in good health and CMV-seronegative.

This clone has a single count. CDR3 nucleotide sequence: TGTGCCTGGGGTTGGGCCAGCTCTTACGAGCAGTACTTC. This codes for CAWGWASSYEQYF. This sequence joins TRBV30 and TRBJ2-7; D not resolved. V was trimmed by 5 bases and J by 4 bases, leaving 15 bases between them. The CDR3 covers 13 residues. CDR1 is GTSNPN, CDR2 SVGIG, per germline (reference sequence).

V usage is TRBV2 and J usage is TRBJ2-3; D is ambiguous. This CDR3 has 12 residues. Trimming shortened V by 6 bases and J by 2 bases, and 6 bases separated the two germline ends. Germline values: CDR1 SNHLY, CDR2 FYNNEI. DNA for the CDR3: TGTGCCAGCAGGGCCATCACAGATACGCAGTATTTT. Translating it yields CASRAITDTQYF.

The genes are TRBV25-1 and TRBJ2-1; 8 bases fit TRBD1. The CDR3 has 14 amino acids. V gave up 6 bases and J gave up 6 bases; unmatched junction bases: 7. CDR1 is MGHDK and CDR2 is SYGVNS in the germline V gene. The CDR3 coding sequence is TGTGCCAGCAGACCGACAGGGGACGGCAATGAGCAGTTCTTC. This sequence encodes CASRPTGDGNEQFF.

This chain uses TRBV6-5 with TRBJ1-5; TRBD1 agrees at 7 bases. Germline CDR1 reads MNHEY; CDR2 reads SVGAGI. The CDR3 runs 13 residues. With 5 bases clipped from V and 2 bases from J, the junction kept 0 bases outside the gene matches. This CDR3 reads CASSQGGNQPQHF. The CDR3 DNA follows: TGTGCCAGCAGTCAGGGGGGCAATCAGCCCCAGCATTTT.

CDR3: CASSATGYNEQFF. Here the CDR3 DNA reads TGTGCCAGTAGTGCTACAGGGTACAATGAGCAGTTCTTC. The chain combines TRBV19 with TRBJ2-1, with D possibly TRBD1 on 6 matching bases. Between the trimmed V and J ends, which lost 5 bases and 4 bases, there was a span of 9 bases. CDR1 is LNHDA and CDR2 is SQIVND in the germline V gene (reference sequence). The CDR3 loop spans 13 amino acids.

This clone was detected once. CDR3 sequence (DNA): TGTGCCAGCAGTGTTATGGACAGAAACACAGATACGCAGTATTTT. Protein sequence: CASSVMDRNTDTQYF. The chain is built from TRBV2 and TRBJ2-3, with TRBD1 as a possible D gene (6 bases). The CDR3 has 15 residues. The germline gives CDR1 SNHLY, CDR2 FYNNEI. V gave up 4 bases and J gave up 2 bases, with 13 bases separating them. Combining the CDR3 with reference TRBV2 and TRBJ2-3 gives the whole variable domain EPEVTQTPSHQVTQMGQEVILRCVPISNHLYFYWYRQILGQKVEFLVSFYNNEISEKSEIFDDQFSVERPDGSNFTLKIRSTKLEDSAMYFCASSVMDRNTDTQYFGPGTRLTVL.

This clone was recorded once. The chain joins TRBV6-5 to TRBJ1-3, with TRBD1 matching 8 bases. The germline V gene has CDR1 MNHEY and CDR2 SVGAGI. With 6 bases clipped from V and 4 bases from J, the junction kept 8 bases outside the gene matches. This CDR3 spans 15 amino acids. In nucleotides, the CDR3 is TGTGCCAGCAGAATTACAGGGGGATCGGGAAACACCATATATTTT. Residues: CASRITGGSGNTIYF.

This clone was observed once. The junction differs from germline at one of its ends, possibly a read error. The gene calls are TRBV7-7 and TRBJ2-3; D is ambiguous. CDR3 length: 15 amino acids. Germline assignment: CDR1 SSHAT and CDR2 FNYEAQ (reference sequence). The CDR3 DNA reads as TGTGCTAGCAGCTTTACAAGTATTCCCACAGATACGCAGTATTTT. It encodes CASSFTSIPTDTQYF. Full variable domain (rest looked up from reference TRBV7-7 and TRBJ2-3): GAGVSQSPRYKVTKRGQDVTLRCDPISSHATLYWYQQALGQGPEFLTYFNYEAQPDKSGLPSDRFSAERPEGSISTLTIQRTEQRDSAMYRCASSFTSIPTDTQYFGPGTRLTVL.

This rearrangement joins TRBV7-9 to TRBJ2-7; a possible D gene is TRBD1 (6 bases). This CDR3 spans 14 amino acids. Germline V lookup: CDR1 SEHNR, CDR2 FQNEAQ (reference sequence). V was trimmed by 5 bases and J by 2 bases, leaving 13 bases between them. CDR3 region: CASSPRQGPYEQYF. CDR3 sequence (DNA): TGTGCCAGCAGCCCTCGCCAGGGGCCCTACGAGCAGTACTTC.

The V call is TRBV10-3, the J call TRBJ1-6, with 7 bases lining up with TRBD1. Trimming at V came to 10 bases and at J to 7 bases, leaving 10 bases not matched to a gene. Germline loops: CDR1 ENHRY, CDR2 SYGVKD. The CDR3 consists of 14 residues. The CDR3 coding sequence is TGTGCCACAGGGAAAGGGACAGAGAATTCACCCCTCCACTTT. Translation: CATGKGTENSPLHF.

The J gene is TRBJ1-1, the V gene TRBV2; D call uncertain. Trimming took 1 base from V and 0 from J, leaving 9 bases between them. This CDR3 has 15 residues. Germline V gene sequence: CDR1 SNHLY, CDR2 FYNNEI. The CDR3 coding sequence is TGTGCCAGCAGTGAAGGGCGGGGTTTGAACACTGAAGCTTTCTTT. It specifies CASSEGRGLNTEAFF.

The chain carries TRBV5-1 and TRBJ2-7; possible D gene TRBD2, 5 bases. This CDR3 has 13 amino acids. Germline-derived CDR1 and CDR2 are SGHRS and YFSETQ. V gave up 2 bases and J gave up 6 bases, with 12 bases separating them. The CDR3 DNA is TGCGCCAGCAGCTTTCCGGACTTAGCCGAGCAGTACTTC. Protein sequence: CASSFPDLAEQYF.

The chain carries TRBV6-1 and TRBJ1-3; D possibly corresponds to TRBD1 (6 bases). The CDR3 is 16 amino acids. The germline V and J ends were trimmed by 0 bases and 5 bases, with 14 bases remaining between them. Germline values: CDR1 MNHNS, CDR2 SASEGT. The CDR3 nucleotides read TGTGCCAGCAGTGAAGCGCGGGGAGGGGGAAGAAACACCATATATTTT. Protein product: CASSEARGGGRNTIYF.

The CDR3 bases are TGTGCCAGCAGTGAACACTACACCCCAACCTACAATGAGCAGTTCTTC. Translating gives CASSEHYTPTYNEQFF. This chain connects TRBV6-1 to TRBJ2-1; D is unresolved. CDR3 length equals 16 residues. The V gene lost 2 bases and the J gene lost 2 bases, with 13 bases spanning the gap. Germline V gene lookup returns CDR1 MNHNS and CDR2 SASEGT.

This chain connects TRBV6-4 to TRBJ2-1; 7 positions agree with TRBD2. Unmatched junction bases numbered 5, after V lost 2 bases and J lost 10 bases. CDR1 and CDR2 (germline): MRHNA, SNTAGT. The CDR3 covers 13 residues. CDR3 protein: CASSDGAAGEQFF. CDR3 nucleotides: TGTGCCAGCAGTGACGGCGCAGCGGGAGAGCAGTTCTTC.

This clone was seen a single time. The chain employs TRBV5-5 and TRBJ1-1; D not certain. The V end lost 2 bases, the J end lost 8 bases, and 13 bases lay between the germline ends. The V gene's germline CDR1 is SGHKS and CDR2 YYEKEE (reference sequence). The CDR3 contains 13 residues. CDR3 sequence (DNA): TGTGCCAGCAGCTTCCGTTCCAAGCCCGAAGCTTTCTTT. The encoded protein is CASSFRSKPEAFF.

The V call is TRBV7-6, the J call TRBJ2-1, with D maybe TRBD1 (6 bases). Germline CDR1 reads SGHVS; CDR2 reads FNYEAQ. V was cut by 7 bases and J by 4 bases, with 20 bases left in between. The CDR3 is 16 residues long. CDR3 protein: CASNPSGVIEYNEQFF. For the CDR3, the DNA is TGTGCCAGCAACCCATCAGGGGTAATAGAGTACAATGAGCAGTTCTTC.

The chain recombines TRBV30 with TRBJ1-2; D is undetermined. The length of the CDR3 is 19 residues. V gave up 0 bases and J gave up 0 bases, with 23 bases separating them. Germline CDR1 GTSNPN, CDR2 SVGIG (reference sequence). CDR3 protein: CAWSVLSEWNGLSNYGYTF. CDR3 nucleotide sequence: TGTGCCTGGAGTGTATTGAGCGAGTGGAATGGTTTGTCTAACTATGGCTACACCTTC.

The CDR3 here is CASSLGAGSEAFF. CDR3 coding DNA: TGTGCCAGCAGCTTGGGGGCAGGGTCAGAAGCTTTCTTT. The gene calls are TRBV5-4 and TRBJ1-1; a weak D match, TRBD1 (5 bases). Trimming took off 0 bases at V and 8 bases at J, with 11 bases between the two ends. Germline V gives CDR1 SGHNT, CDR2 YYREEE (reference sequence). The CDR3 has 13 residues.

The chain uses TRBV9 and TRBJ2-1; perhaps TRBD1 as D (5 bases). V lost 8 bases to trimming and J lost 0 bases, with 12 bases between them. The germline CDR1 and CDR2 sequences are SGDLS and YYNGEE. The CDR3 is made up of 14 amino acids. This CDR3 reads CASSGSLSYNEQFF. Here the CDR3 DNA reads TGTGCCAGTTCAGGGTCCCTCTCCTACAATGAGCAGTTCTTC. Full variable domain (remainder filled in from reference TRBV9 and TRBJ2-1): DSGVTQTPKHLITATGQRVTLRCSPRSGDLSVYWYQQSLDQGLQFLIQYYNGEERAKGNILERFSAQQFPDLHSELNLSSLELGDSALYFCASSGSLSYNEQFFGPGTRLTVL.

The gene calls are TRBV18 and TRBJ2-1; 11 bases match TRBD2. The germline V gene has CDR1 KGHSH and CDR2 LQKENI. Germline trimming cut 1 base from V and 10 bases from J; bases unmatched to any gene: 12. The CDR3 is 17 amino acids. CDR3 region: CASSPQGLAGGIREQFF. The CDR3 nucleotides read TGTGCCAGCTCACCACAAGGCTTAGCGGGGGGGATAAGGGAGCAGTTCTTC. The complete variable domain, with remaining parts taken from reference TRBV18 and TRBJ2-1, reads NAGVMQNPRHLVRRRGQEARLRCSPMKGHSHVYWYRQLPEEGLKFMVYLQKENIIDESGMPKERFSAEFPKEGPSILRIQQVVRGDSAAYFCASSPQGLAGGIREQFFGPGTRLTVL.

This clone came up once. The V gene is TRBV5-5, the J gene TRBJ1-3; D is ambiguous. The germline CDR1 and CDR2 sequences are SGHKS and YYEKEE (reference sequence). V was trimmed by 1 base and J by 2 bases, leaving 7 bases between them. The CDR3 sequence is 14 residues long. CDR3 protein: CASSLSVPGNTIYF. Written as DNA, the CDR3 is TGTGCCAGCAGCTTGTCAGTGCCTGGAAACACCATATATTTT.

This clone is a singleton in its sample. The chain has TRBV7-9 and TRBJ2-3; 13 bases agree with TRBD2. The CDR3 runs to 18 residues. The germline gives CDR1 SEHNR, CDR2 FQNEAQ (reference sequence). With V trimmed by 1 base and J by 2 bases, 6 bases remained unmatched. The CDR3 nucleotides read TGTGCCAGCAGCTTAGGACTAGCGGGGGGCAGCTCCACAGATACGCAGTATTTT. Translated, it gives CASSLGLAGGSSTDTQYF.

The chain combines TRBV7-9 with TRBJ1-4, with D unresolved. The CDR3 spans 13 residues. Trimming left V 4 bases short and J 6 bases short, with 9 bases between. Germline V gene sequence: CDR1 SEHNR, CDR2 FQNEAQ (reference sequence). The CDR3: CASSSPLDEKLFF. The CDR3 nucleotides read TGTGCCAGCAGCTCCCCCCTTGATGAAAAACTGTTTTTT.

The chain links TRBV2 to TRBJ2-5, with 10 bases aligning to TRBD2. The CDR3 is made up of 16 amino acids. In germline, CDR1 is SNHLY, CDR2 FYNNEI. The J segment lost 1 base and the V segment lost 4 bases, leaving 6 bases of the junction unmatched. This CDR3 reads CASSGRSGGVQETQYF. In DNA form, the CDR3 reads TGTGCCAGCAGTGGACGGAGCGGGGGGGTCCAAGAGACCCAGTACTTC. Based on the CDR3 plus reference TRBV2 and TRBJ2-5, the full variable domain is EPEVTQTPSHQVTQMGQEVILRCVPISNHLYFYWYRQILGQKVEFLVSFYNNEISEKSEIFDDQFSVERPDGSNFTLKIRSTKLEDSAMYFCASSGRSGGVQETQYFGPGTRLLVL.

The V call is TRBV11-1, the J call TRBJ2-4, with D unresolved. This CDR3 region has 13 residues. Trimming shortened V by 2 bases and J by 11 bases, and 13 bases separated the two germline ends. In germline, CDR1 is SGHAT, CDR2 FQDESV (reference sequence). The CDR3 reads CASSLPTFGVQYF. The CDR3 bases are TGTGCCAGCAGCTTACCAACGTTCGGTGTTCAGTACTTC.

The V gene is TRBV30, the J gene TRBJ2-1; the D gene is possibly TRBD2 (5 bases). Trimming removed 3 bases from V and 9 bases from J, with 18 bases in between. Germline assignment: CDR1 GTSNPN and CDR2 SVGIG (reference sequence). CDR3 size: 14 residues. CDR3 residues: CAWSLWASPFEQFF. The CDR3 nucleotides read TGTGCCTGGAGCCTGTGGGCTAGCCCTTTTGAGCAGTTCTTC.

The rearrangement links TRBV19 to TRBJ1-1, with D perhaps TRBD1 (6 bases). Deletions cut 2 bases from V and 3 bases from J, with 13 bases between. The CDR3 extends over 15 amino acids. Germline loops: CDR1 LNHDA, CDR2 SQIVND (reference sequence). The CDR3: CASSIWQGMDTEAFF. CDR3 coding DNA: TGTGCCAGTAGTATATGGCAGGGGATGGACACTGAAGCTTTCTTT.

The chain couples TRBV5-4 to TRBJ2-2; 7 nucleotides line up with TRBD2. The length of the CDR3 is 13 residues. Unmatched junction bases numbered 2, after V lost 7 bases and J lost 2 bases. Germline V gene lookup returns CDR1 SGHNT and CDR2 YYREEE (reference sequence). CDR3 nucleotide sequence: TGTGCCAGCGGGAGGGAAAACACCGGGGAGCTGTTTTTT. Translating it yields CASGRENTGELFF. Full variable domain (outside the CDR3, taken from reference TRBV5-4 and TRBJ2-2): ETGVTQSPTHLIKTRGQQVTLRCSSQSGHNTVSWYQQALGQGPQFIFQYYREEENGRGNFPPRFSGLQFPNYSSELNVNALELDDSALYLCASGRENTGELFFGEGSRLTVL.